Given below is one TCR beta chain in context. Its antigen is unidentified. A fixed DNA input of about 350 ng was used per bulk PBMC sample. Assay used: immunoSEQ multiplex PCR; TCRdb lists only in-frame clones, some missing. The sample records under 7,500 clones, about 90% being singletons. The data were taken from a study of blood T cell dynamics during melanoma immunotherapy. On the study more broadly: First-line therapy was either pembrolizumab or nivolumab with ipilimumab for metastatic melanoma.

As for time point: pre-treatment baseline. Apart from two fast progressors, RECIST 1.1 response was judged 12 weeks post-infusion. General observations from the study: It remained unknown if the driving T cell clones were melanoma-specific.

From germline, CDR1 is SGDLS and CDR2 YYNGEE. Between the trimmed V and J ends, which lost 1 base and 5 bases, there was a span of 13 bases. This CDR3 has 15 residues. Sequencing was performed on blood, taken from a patient treated with checkpoint blockade. The receptor was isolated from a human donor with melanoma. The rearrangement joins TRBV9 to TRBJ2-1; possibly TRBD2 for D (6 bases). CDR3 sequence: CASSVSGTPNNEQFF. CDR3 coding DNA: TGTGCCAGCAGCGTATCCGGGACTCCGAACAATGAGCAGTTCTTC.